These 9 T cell receptor beta chains came from one sample sequenced in a study of response to subunit inactivated influenza vaccine. TCRdb re-derived calls from the RT-PCR reads in MiXCR, one entry per CDR3 protein. The data hold around 650,000 distinct CDR3 sequences, with more than 15% observed a single time. This material consisted of PBMCs from blood, taken approximately 12 days after vaccination. Receptor source: a man between 45 and 60 years old who received an inactivated influenza vaccine.

This clonotype was counted only a few times. The J gene is TRBJ1-2, the V gene TRBV12-3 or TRBV12-4, with 7 nucleotides matching TRBD1. With V trimmed by 5 bases and J by 2 bases, 8 bases remained unmatched. The CDR3 covers 15 residues. The CDR3 region has the DNA TGTGCCAGCAGTCGGTTCGGACAGGCAAACTATGGCTACACCTTC. It specifies CASSRFGQANYGYTF.

CDR3 region: CASSRGTSGENIQYF. CDR3 coding DNA: TGTGCCAGCAGCCGGGGGACTAGCGGAGAAAACATTCAGTACTTC. The chain recombines TRBV16 with TRBJ2-4, with 11 bases fitting TRBD2. J was trimmed by 5 bases and V by 4 bases; bases with no gene match: 4. Germline V CDR1 and CDR2: KGHSY, FQNENV. The CDR3 extends over 15 amino acids.

The CDR3: CASSVGRGREFGYTF. CDR3 nucleotide sequence: TGTGCCAGCAGCGTAGGAAGGGGCAGGGAGTTTGGCTACACCTTC. The chain recombines TRBV9 with TRBJ1-2; tentatively, D is TRBD1 (5 bases). The ends were cut back, 0 bases at V and 7 bases at J, with 16 bases in the middle. Germline loops: CDR1 SGDLS, CDR2 YYNGEE. The CDR3 sequence is 15 residues long.

Notes on this clonotype: It may be a read error: a sequence one base away is much more abundant. V and J are TRBV5-1 and TRBJ2-7; D not resolved. CDR1 and CDR2 (germline): SGHRS, YFSETQ. This CDR3 comprises 14 residues. Trimming took 4 bases from V and 5 from J, leaving 16 bases between them. CDR3 nucleotide sequence: TGCGCCAGCAGCAGTCACATCCCCCCTCACGAGCAGTACTTC. This sequence encodes CASSSHIPPHEQYF.

This clonotype was seen many times. The chain combines TRBV20-1 with TRBJ2-2, with no clear D. V was trimmed by 5 bases and J by 0 bases, leaving 10 bases between them. The germline CDR1 and CDR2 sequences are DFQATT and SNEGSKA (reference sequence). CDR3 length: 14 amino acids. Written as DNA, the CDR3 is TGCAGTGCTTCCGACATTTCGAACACCGGGGAGCTGTTTTTT. Its translation is CSASDISNTGELFF.

This clonotype was counted between two and nine times. The gene calls are TRBV4-2 and TRBJ1-5; no reliable D call. The CDR3 totals 14 residues. V was trimmed by 0 bases and J by 6 bases, leaving 9 bases between them. The germline CDR1 and CDR2 sequences are LGHNA and YNFKEQ. The CDR3 loop is CASSQDLGLQPQHF. In DNA form, the CDR3 reads TGTGCCAGCAGCCAAGATCTAGGGCTTCAGCCCCAGCATTTT.

The genes are TRBV12-3 or TRBV12-4 and TRBJ1-2, with a possible D match to TRBD1 (5 bases). CDR3 size: 13 residues. V lost 10 bases and J lost 0, with 12 bases in between. The CDR3 loop is CATGTIPNYGYTF. DNA for the CDR3: TGTGCCACCGGGACCATCCCTAACTATGGCTACACCTTC.

This clonotype was observed many times. The gene calls are TRBV5-6 and TRBJ2-1, with 14 bases identical to TRBD2. The ends lost 5 bases at V and 0 bases at J; junction bases unmatched: 10. The CDR3 spans 19 residues. The V gene's germline CDR1 is SGHDT and CDR2 YYEEEE. CDR3 region: CASRSGLAGGTSSYNEQFF. In DNA, the CDR3 is TGTGCCAGCAGATCCGGACTAGCGGGGGGTACGAGCTCCTACAATGAGCAGTTCTTC.

This clonotype turned up a few times. This chain uses TRBV6-5 with TRBJ1-1; D is ambiguous. The V gene lost 2 bases and the J gene lost 8 bases, with 12 bases spanning the gap. The CDR3 totals 13 residues. From germline, CDR1 is MNHEY and CDR2 SVGAGI. CDR3 DNA: TGTGCCAGCAGTTACACGAAAGGGTCAGAAGCTTTCTTT. Translated, it gives CASSYTKGSEAFF.